This T cell receptor beta chain was recorded in a study of cytomegalovirus exposure and HLA in healthy donors. Study-wide findings and caveats: TCR beta V- and J-gene trimming, according to a later analysis, was linked to a missense DCLRE1C variant.

A note on this clone: As yet, its antigen is unknown.

Germline loops: CDR1 SNHLY, CDR2 FYNNEI. The CDR3 is made up of 15 amino acids. V gave up 5 bases and J gave up 5 bases; unmatched junction bases: 9. The primer mix had 60 Vbeta and 13 Jbeta primers. Sequenced by immunoSEQ multiplex PCR; TCRdb stores in-frame clones only, minus some. The data hold around 60,000 clones, with about 81% observed a single time. The rearrangement joins TRBV2 to TRBJ1-2; the match to TRBD1 covers 9 bases. Source material: PBMCs. The clonotype was recovered from a man in his fifties or sixties in good health and CMV-seropositive. CDR3 protein: CASSYSIGQGYGYTF. Here the CDR3 DNA reads TGTGCCAGCAGTTATAGTATCGGACAGGGGTATGGCTACACCTTC.